The subject of this entry is one T cell receptor beta chain. It has no known antigen specificity. No per-base quality is available; no much larger clone lies one base away. Within the sample, other DNA sequences also encode this same CDR3. Trimming removed 4 bases from V and 0 bases from J, leaving 11 bases between the germline ends. From the cysteine up to the phenylalanine, the CDR3 has a length of 15 residues. The read is trimmed to its CDR3 DNA, 45 bases read in frame from base 1. CDR1 is given as SGDLS and CDR2 as YYNGEE, both from the germline V gene. This record belongs to a study of shared clonotypes between healthy human individuals (dated by TCRdb to between 2020 and 2021). In the study overall: The cohort comprised two women and three men aged 18 to 49 years. For each donor, CD4 naive and CD4 memory were each given three plates, CD8 naive was given two plates, and CD8 memory was given one plate. Blood TCR repertoires of about 5 healthy adults were deeply sequenced to estimate repertoire size and the extent of clonotype sharing between individuals. To increase sequencing depth and limit assay-specific biases, different laboratories used diverse techniques to prepare libraries and sequence TCR repertoires. Leukapheresis yielded between about 0.9 and 9.5 billion PBMCs per donor. Study-level results and caveats: Incomplete sequencing was indicated by rarefaction of sorted-subset datasets, despite the large sequencing depth. Compared with non-shared clonotypes, the clonotypes found in all four sorted-subset donors had higher generation probabilities. Based on pairwise subsampling, the degree of clonotype sharing among donors was expected to be affected by sequencing depth. The small number of donors limited the genetic and exposure-history diversity represented. Naive subsets generally had larger estimated clonotype richness than memory subsets did. Sampling was restricted to blood, and TCR repertoires in tissue are likely to differ from TCR repertoires in blood. Across a few donors, approximately 4.6% of naive CD4, roughly 3.5% of naive CD8, 2.3% of memory CD4, and approximately 0.42% of memory CD8 clonotypes were shared.

Using the deep immunoSEQ assay, multiplex PCR amplified TCR CDR3 regions from genomic DNA. Genomic DNA extracted from each cell subset was distributed evenly over all wells of several immunoSEQ 96-well plates, and each plate served as one replicate. For sorted subsets, 200 ng of genomic DNA, equivalent to 30,000 or so T cell genomes, went into each replicate PCR. Purified libraries were quantified with a Qubit 3.0 fluorometer, sized on a Bioanalyzer 2100, and re-quantified with the KAPA Library Quantification kit. Every immunoSEQ 96-well plate was sequenced on a dedicated single-read 150-cycle Illumina NextSeq 550 flow cell. The paper's processing steps were these. Because only junctional sequences without quality scores were contained in the immunoSEQ output, filtering matching that applied to full-length reads could not be performed. Sequences were annotated with PyIR, a Python wrapper for IgBLAST v1.9, and V/J genes and CDR3 were assigned using IMGT germline references. Reads with weak V/J assignments (E-value above 1e-6), missing CDR3, stop codons, out-of-frame junctions, or ambiguous translated residues were removed. A V3J clonotype was defined by an identical inferred V gene, J gene, and CDR3 amino acid sequence. The percentage overlap between two repertoires was calculated by dividing the number of shared unique clonotypes by the size of the smaller repertoire. Three approaches were used to assess repertoire richness: RTK rarefaction, the Chao1 estimator, and Recon v2.1 estimates of unobserved clonotypes. OLGA was used to compute generation probabilities for all TCRbeta clonotypes that the gDNA method yielded from several donors. TCRdb obtained this table from immuneACCESS and retained in-frame rearrangements with V and J assigned. These tables miss some clones; where compared with another copy, unresolved V genes account for less than half of the shortfall, and the remainder is unexplained. That table furnishes V, J and clone size, whereas the DNA furnished D and trimming. The sample has about 690,000 clones on record, about nine tenths of them singletons. The top ten hold 30% to 40% of the sample.

Healthy HIV-negative adults with no recently reported acute infections or vaccinations were included as donors. Only Caucasian adults living in Nashville, Tennessee, USA were represented among the donors. The CD8 memory samples were a combination of magnetically selected CD45RO+ cells and CCR7-negative CD45RA+ effector memory (TemRA) cells. Blood was obtained by leukapheresis, after which PBMCs were separated by Ficoll-Histopaque density gradient centrifugation and cryopreserved in liquid nitrogen vapor phase. Purity and quantity of every magnetically sorted T cell population were checked by analytical flow cytometry. Genomic DNA was isolated from each sorted fraction and quantified by UV absorbance on a Nanodrop 2000c.

This receptor was taken from a man aged 18 to 30 in good health. Some clones in this sample may be carry-over from other donors' samples. This chain is built from TRBV9 and TRBJ1-5; TRBD1 could be the D gene, as 5 bases match. Input material: memory CD8+ T cells from PBMCs. Reading the label with the study, this specimen's cell subset or site is: CD45RO+ cells pooled with CCR7-negative TemRA cells. Here is the DNA: TGTGCCAGCAGCCCGCAGGGCAATAGCAATCAGCCCCAGCATTTT. This translates into CASSPQGNSNQPQHF.